Listed here are 2 T cell receptor beta chains from one sample, sequenced in a study of CD8 T cells in Susac syndrome. RNA was extracted with the RNeasy kit, and a quantity of roughly 0.5 to 1 ug was reverse transcribed using random hexamers. TCRdb re-derived calls from the immunoSEQ multiplex PCR reads in MiXCR, one entry per CDR3 protein. Of fewer than 90,000 distinct CDR3 sequences listed, under 95% are singletons. Sample: CD8+ T cells from PBMCs. The receptors come from a human donor with Susac syndrome.

This chain joins TRBV15 and TRBJ2-1; 11 positions agree with TRBD2. The CDR3 contains 18 residues. Trimming at V came to 2 bases and at J to 8 bases, leaving 14 bases not matched to a gene. Germline CDR1 and CDR2: LNHNV and YYDKDF (reference sequence). The DNA of the CDR3 is TGTGCCACCAGCAGAAAAAAGTCGGGTCTAGCGGGAGGCCATGAGCAGTTCTTC. Translation gives CATSRKKSGLAGGHEQFF. The variable domain in full, completed from reference TRBV15 and TRBJ2-1, reads DAMVIQNPRYQVTQFGKPVTLSCSQTLNHNVMYWYQQKSSQAPKLLFHYYDKDFNNEADTPDNFQSRRPNTSFCFLDIRSPGLGDTAMYLCATSRKKSGLAGGHEQFFGPGTRLTVL.

This clonotype was counted a single time. The V call is TRBV18, the J call TRBJ1-2; no clear D gene. The CDR3 length is 15 residues. Germline loops: CDR1 KGHSH, CDR2 LQKENI. V was cut by 2 bases and J by 0 bases, with 10 bases left in between. In nucleotides, the CDR3 is TGTGCCAGCTCACCAGTTGACCCTTCTAACTATGGCTACACCTTC. Translated, it gives CASSPVDPSNYGYTF.